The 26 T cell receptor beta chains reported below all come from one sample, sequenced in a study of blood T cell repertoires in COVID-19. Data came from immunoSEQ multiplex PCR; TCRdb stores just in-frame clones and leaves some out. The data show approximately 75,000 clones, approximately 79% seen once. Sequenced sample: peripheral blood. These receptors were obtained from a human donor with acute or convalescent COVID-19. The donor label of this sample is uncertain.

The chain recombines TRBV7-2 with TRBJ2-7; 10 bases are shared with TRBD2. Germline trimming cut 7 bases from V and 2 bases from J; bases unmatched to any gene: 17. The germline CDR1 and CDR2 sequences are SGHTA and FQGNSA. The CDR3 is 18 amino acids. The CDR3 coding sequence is TGTGCCAGCACCCACTCCGGGACTAGCGCTTACCTCCCCTACGAGCAGTACTTC. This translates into CASTHSGTSAYLPYEQYF.

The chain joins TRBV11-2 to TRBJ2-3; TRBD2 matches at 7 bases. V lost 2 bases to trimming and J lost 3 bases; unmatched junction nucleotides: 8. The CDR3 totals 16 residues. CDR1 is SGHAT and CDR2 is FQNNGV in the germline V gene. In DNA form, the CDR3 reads TGTGCCAGCAGCTTAAGTCCAGCGGGGCAGACAGATACGCAGTATTTT. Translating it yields CASSLSPAGQTDTQYF.

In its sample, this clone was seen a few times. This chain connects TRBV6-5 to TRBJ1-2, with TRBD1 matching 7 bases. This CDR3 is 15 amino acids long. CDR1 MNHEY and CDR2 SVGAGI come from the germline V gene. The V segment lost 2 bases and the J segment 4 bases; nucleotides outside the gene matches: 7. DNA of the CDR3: TGTGCCAGCAGTTACAGGGGGACAGCCCTCTATGGCTACACCTTC. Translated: CASSYRGTALYGYTF.

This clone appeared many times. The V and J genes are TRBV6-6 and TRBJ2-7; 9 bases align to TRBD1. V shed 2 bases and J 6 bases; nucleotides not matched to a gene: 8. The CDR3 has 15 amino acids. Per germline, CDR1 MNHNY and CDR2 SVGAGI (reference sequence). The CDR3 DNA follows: TGTGCCAGCAGTTACGGCGGGACAGGGCGGCCCGAGCAGTACTTC. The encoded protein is CASSYGGTGRPEQYF.

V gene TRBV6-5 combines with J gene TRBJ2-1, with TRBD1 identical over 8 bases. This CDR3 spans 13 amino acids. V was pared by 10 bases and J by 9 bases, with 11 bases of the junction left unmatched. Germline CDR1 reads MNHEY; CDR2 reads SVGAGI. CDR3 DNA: TGTGCCACTCGGCAGCCAGGGGGCTTTGAGCAGTTCTTC. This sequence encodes CATRQPGGFEQFF.

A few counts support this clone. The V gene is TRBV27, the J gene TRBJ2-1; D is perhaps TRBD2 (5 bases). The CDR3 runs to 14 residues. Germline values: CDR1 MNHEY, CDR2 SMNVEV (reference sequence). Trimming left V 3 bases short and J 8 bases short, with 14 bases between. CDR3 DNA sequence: TGTGCCAGCAGTTTTCTCGGGAAGGGTGATGAGCAGTTCTTC. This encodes CASSFLGKGDEQFF.

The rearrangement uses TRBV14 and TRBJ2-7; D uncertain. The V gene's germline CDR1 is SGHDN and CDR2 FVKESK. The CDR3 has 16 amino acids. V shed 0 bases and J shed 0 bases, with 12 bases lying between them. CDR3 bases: TGTGCCAGCAGCCAAGATTTTGGGCAGTCCTCCTACGAGCAGTACGTC. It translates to CASSQDFGQSSYEQYV.

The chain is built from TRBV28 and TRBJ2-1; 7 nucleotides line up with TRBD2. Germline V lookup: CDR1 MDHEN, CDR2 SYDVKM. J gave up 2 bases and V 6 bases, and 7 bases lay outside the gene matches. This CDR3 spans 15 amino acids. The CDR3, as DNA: TGTGCCAGCAGACTCCCGGGACTAACCTACAATGAGCAGTTCTTC. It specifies CASRLPGLTYNEQFF.

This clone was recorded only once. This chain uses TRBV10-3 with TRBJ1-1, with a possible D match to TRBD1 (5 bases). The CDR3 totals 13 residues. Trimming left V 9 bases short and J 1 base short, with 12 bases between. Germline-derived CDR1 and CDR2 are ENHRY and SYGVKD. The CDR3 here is CAIQKDRNTEAFF. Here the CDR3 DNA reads TGTGCCATACAAAAAGACAGGAACACTGAAGCTTTCTTT.

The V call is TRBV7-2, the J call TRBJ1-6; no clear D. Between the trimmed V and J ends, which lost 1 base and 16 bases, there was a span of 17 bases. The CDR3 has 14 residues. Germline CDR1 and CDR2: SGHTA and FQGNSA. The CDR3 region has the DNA TGTGCCAGCAGCTTAGGAAGGCAGGACCCGGGACTCCACTTT. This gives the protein CASSLGRQDPGLHF.

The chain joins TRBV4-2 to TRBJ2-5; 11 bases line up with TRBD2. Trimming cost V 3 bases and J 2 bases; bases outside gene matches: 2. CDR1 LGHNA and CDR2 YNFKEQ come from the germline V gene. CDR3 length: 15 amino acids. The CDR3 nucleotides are TGTGCCAGCAGCCAGGGGACTAGCGGACAAGAGACCCAGTACTTC. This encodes CASSQGTSGQETQYF.

This CDR3 reads CASSPGAGGEKLFF. DNA of the CDR3: TGTGCCAGCAGCCCTGGCGCAGGGGGAGAAAAACTGTTTTTT. The rearrangement uses TRBV7-9 and TRBJ1-4, with TRBD1 matching 7 bases. Germline CDR1 SEHNR, CDR2 FQNEAQ (reference sequence). Trimming at V came to 5 bases and at J to 8 bases, leaving 8 bases not matched to a gene. The CDR3 is 14 residues long. The complete variable domain, with remaining parts taken from reference TRBV7-9 and TRBJ1-4, reads DTGVSQNPRHKITKRGQNVTFRCDPISEHNRLYWYRQTLGQGPEFLTYFQNEAQLEKSRLLSDRFSAERPKGSFSTLEIQRTEQGDSAMYLCASSPGAGGEKLFFGSGTQLSVL.

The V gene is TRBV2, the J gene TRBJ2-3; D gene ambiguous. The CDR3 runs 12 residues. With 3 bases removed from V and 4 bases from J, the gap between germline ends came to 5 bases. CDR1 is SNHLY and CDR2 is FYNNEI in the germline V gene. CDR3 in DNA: TGTGCCAGCAGTGATTATCCAGATACGCAGTATTTT. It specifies CASSDYPDTQYF.

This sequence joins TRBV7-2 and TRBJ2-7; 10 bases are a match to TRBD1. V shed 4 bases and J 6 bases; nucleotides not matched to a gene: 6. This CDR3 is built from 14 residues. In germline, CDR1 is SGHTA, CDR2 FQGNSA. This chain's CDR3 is CASSYLGQGGEQYF. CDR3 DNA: TGTGCCAGCAGCTACCTAGGACAGGGGGGCGAGCAGTACTTC.

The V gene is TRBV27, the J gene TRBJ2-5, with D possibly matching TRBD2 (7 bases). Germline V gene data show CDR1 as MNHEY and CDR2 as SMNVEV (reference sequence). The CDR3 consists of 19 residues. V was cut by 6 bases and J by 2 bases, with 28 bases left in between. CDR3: CASSLRGGGGGHTQETQYF. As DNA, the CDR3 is TGTGCCAGCAGCCTTAGGGGCGGTGGCGGGGGCCATACGCAAGAGACCCAGTACTTC.

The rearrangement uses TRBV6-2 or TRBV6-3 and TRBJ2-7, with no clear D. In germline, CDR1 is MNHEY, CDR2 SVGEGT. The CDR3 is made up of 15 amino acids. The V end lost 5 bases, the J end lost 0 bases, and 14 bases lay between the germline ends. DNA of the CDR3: TGTGCCAGCAGTCTCCTAAGAGGAAGCTCCTACGAGCAGTACTTC. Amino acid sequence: CASSLLRGSSYEQYF.

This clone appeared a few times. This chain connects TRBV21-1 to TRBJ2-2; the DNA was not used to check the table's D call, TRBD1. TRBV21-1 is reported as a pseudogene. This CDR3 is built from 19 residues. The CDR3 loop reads CASSTFAGTGGAGRRELFF. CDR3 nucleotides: TGTGCCAGCAGTACCTTCGCCGGGACAGGGGGCGCGGGACGACGGGAGCTGTTTTTT.

The chain's CDR3 is CASSQRTAGNTIYF. In nucleotides, the CDR3 is TGTGCCAGCAGCCAGCGGACAGCGGGAAACACCATATATTTT. V is TRBV3-1 (or the pseudogene TRBV3-2) and J is TRBJ1-3; a weak D match, TRBD1 (6 bases). With 3 bases removed from V and 4 bases from J, the gap between germline ends came to 10 bases. Germline V CDR1 and CDR2: LGHDT, YNNKEL (reference sequence). The CDR3 sequence is 14 residues long.

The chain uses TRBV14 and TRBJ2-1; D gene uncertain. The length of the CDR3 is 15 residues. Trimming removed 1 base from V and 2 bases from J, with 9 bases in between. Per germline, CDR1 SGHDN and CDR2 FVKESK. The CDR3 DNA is TGTGCCAGCAGCCAAGGCTCCTACCCCTACAATGAGCAGTTCTTC. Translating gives CASSQGSYPYNEQFF.

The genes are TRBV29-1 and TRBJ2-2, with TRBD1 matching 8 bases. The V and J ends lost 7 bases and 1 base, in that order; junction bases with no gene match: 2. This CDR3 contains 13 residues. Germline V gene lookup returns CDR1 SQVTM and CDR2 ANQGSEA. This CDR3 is CSAGTGNTGELFF. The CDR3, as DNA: TGCAGCGCCGGGACAGGGAACACCGGGGAGCTGTTTTTT.

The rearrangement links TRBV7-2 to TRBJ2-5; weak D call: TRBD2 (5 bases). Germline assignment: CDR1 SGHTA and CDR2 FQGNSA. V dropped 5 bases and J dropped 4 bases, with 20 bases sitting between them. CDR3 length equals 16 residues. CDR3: CASSRDIRAEVETQYF. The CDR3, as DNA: TGTGCCAGCAGCAGAGATATACGGGCGGAGGTAGAGACCCAGTACTTC.

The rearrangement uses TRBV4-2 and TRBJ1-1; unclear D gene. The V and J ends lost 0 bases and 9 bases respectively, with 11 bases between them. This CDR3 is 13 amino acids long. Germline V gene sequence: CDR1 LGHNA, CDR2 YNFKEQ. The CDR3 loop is CASSQDRSNQAFF. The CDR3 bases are TGTGCCAGCAGCCAAGATCGGAGTAATCAAGCTTTCTTT.

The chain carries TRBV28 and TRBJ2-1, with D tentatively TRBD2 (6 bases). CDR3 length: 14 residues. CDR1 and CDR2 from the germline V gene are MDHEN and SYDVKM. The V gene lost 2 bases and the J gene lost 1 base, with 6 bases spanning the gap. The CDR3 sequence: CASSLRESYNEQFF. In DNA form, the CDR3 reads TGTGCCAGCAGTTTACGGGAGTCCTACAATGAGCAGTTCTTC.

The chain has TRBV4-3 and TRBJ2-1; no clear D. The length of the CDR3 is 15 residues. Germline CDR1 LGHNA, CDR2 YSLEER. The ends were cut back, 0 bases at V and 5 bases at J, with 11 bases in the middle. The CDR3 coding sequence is TGCGCCAGCAGCCAAGATTTTCTTAGAAACAATGAGCAGTTCTTC. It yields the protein CASSQDFLRNNEQFF.

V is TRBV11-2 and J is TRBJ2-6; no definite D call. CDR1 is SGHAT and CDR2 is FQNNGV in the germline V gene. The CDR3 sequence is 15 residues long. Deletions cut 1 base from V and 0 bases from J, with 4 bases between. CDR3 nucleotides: TGTGCCAGCAGCTTAGGGAGCTCTGGGGCCAACGTCCTGACTTTC. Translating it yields CASSLGSSGANVLTF.

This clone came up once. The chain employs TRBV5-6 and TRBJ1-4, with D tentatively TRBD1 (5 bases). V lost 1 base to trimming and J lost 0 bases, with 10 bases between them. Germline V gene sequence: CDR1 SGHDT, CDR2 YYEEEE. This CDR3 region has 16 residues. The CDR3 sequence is CASSLRGKATNEKLFF. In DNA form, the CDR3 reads TGTGCCAGCAGCTTGCGGGGGAAAGCAACTAATGAAAAACTGTTTTTT.